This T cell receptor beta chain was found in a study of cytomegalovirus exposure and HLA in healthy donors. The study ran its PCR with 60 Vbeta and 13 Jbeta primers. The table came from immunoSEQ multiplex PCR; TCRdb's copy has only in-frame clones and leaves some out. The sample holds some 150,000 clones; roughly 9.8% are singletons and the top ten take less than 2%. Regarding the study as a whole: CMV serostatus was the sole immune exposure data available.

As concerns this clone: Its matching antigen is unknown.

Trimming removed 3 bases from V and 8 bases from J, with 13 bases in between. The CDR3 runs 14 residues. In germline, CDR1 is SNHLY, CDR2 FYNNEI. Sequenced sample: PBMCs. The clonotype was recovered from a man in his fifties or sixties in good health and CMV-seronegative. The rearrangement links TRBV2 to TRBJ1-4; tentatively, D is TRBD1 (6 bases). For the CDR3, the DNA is TGTGCCAGCAGTGATTCAGGGGCAAGGGAAAAACTGTTTTTT. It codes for CASSDSGAREKLFF.